This record looks at one T cell receptor beta chain sequence and its context. Its antigen is unidentified. Profiling relied on immunoSEQ multiplex PCR, and the TCRdb table lists in-frame clones only, not all of them. The data show 40,000 to 60,000 clones, approximately 79% seen once. Time point noted: week 35, safety follow-up. Each vaccine dose was 300 ug of mutant IDH1 20-mer peptide, with topical imiquimod. These data are taken from a study of a mutant IDH1 vaccine in newly diagnosed glioma. Whole-study context: The initiation of vaccination occurred 4-6 weeks after radiotherapy alone, or with temozolomide cycles. A roughly 62% male, roughly 40% female split and a mean age of roughly 44 years characterized treated patients. Beforehand, treatment had been radiotherapy, temozolomide, or both; the majority received both.

V lost 4 bases to trimming and J lost 0 bases; unmatched junction nucleotides: 3. Looked up from germline, CDR1 is SGHKS and CDR2 is YYEKEE (reference sequence). This CDR3 region has 15 residues. Findings of the study overall: Detectable vaccine-induced immune responses arose in more than 85% of patients.

The J gene is TRBJ2-4, the V gene TRBV5-5; 8 bases are a match to TRBD1. The source is a man aged 35-49 years with glioma. The starting material was PBMCs, obtained from a glioma patient whose treatment included an IDH1 peptide vaccine. The CDR3 here is CASSQGQGAKNIQYF. The CDR3 coding sequence is TGTGCCAGCAGCCAAGGACAGGGAGCCAAAAACATTCAGTACTTC.